Each of the 32 T cell receptor beta chains below was sequenced from the same sample in a study of cytomegalovirus exposure and HLA in healthy donors. In the PCR, 60 Vbeta and 13 Jbeta primers were used. The data were produced by immunoSEQ multiplex PCR, yet TCRdb's version contains in-frame clones alone and is incomplete. The sample holds 160,000 or so clones, around 88% seen once. Sequenced: PBMCs. These receptors all come from a woman aged 18-29 years in good health and CMV-seronegative.

The J gene is TRBJ1-1, the V gene TRBV6-5; 10 bases fit TRBD1. J was trimmed by 3 bases and V by 6 bases; bases with no gene match: 4. Germline V gene data show CDR1 as MNHEY and CDR2 as SVGAGI. This CDR3 has 14 amino acids. The DNA for the CDR3 is TGTGCCAGCAGAGGGACAGGGGTAGACACTGAAGCTTTCTTT. Encoded protein: CASRGTGVDTEAFF.

J is TRBJ2-5 and V is TRBV28; TRBD2 agrees at 9 bases. This CDR3 is 14 amino acids long. J gave up 2 bases and V 8 bases, and 6 bases lay outside the gene matches. Germline V gives CDR1 MDHEN, CDR2 SYDVKM. CDR3 amino acids: CASGGLAGQETQYF. The CDR3 DNA sequence: TGTGCCAGCGGGGGGCTAGCGGGGCAAGAGACCCAGTACTTC.

The rearrangement links TRBV28 to TRBJ2-7; 11 nucleotides agree with TRBD2. V shed 5 bases, J shed 1 base, and the junction held 4 bases outside the gene matches. Germline values: CDR1 MDHEN, CDR2 SYDVKM. This CDR3 is 15 amino acids long. CDR3 amino acids: CASSALAGASYEQYF. Here the CDR3 DNA reads TGTGCCAGCAGTGCACTAGCGGGGGCATCCTACGAGCAGTACTTC.

This chain joins TRBV25-1 and TRBJ1-2; no reliable D call. Trimming pared 7 bases from V and 2 bases from J, leaving 11 bases between. This CDR3 region has 13 residues. Germline-derived CDR1 and CDR2 are MGHDK and SYGVNS. DNA of the CDR3: TGTGCCAGCATCTCTGACACGAACTATGGCTACACCTTC. Amino acids: CASISDTNYGYTF.

This clone is a singleton in its sample. The V call is TRBV6-6, the J call TRBJ1-2, with 7 bases matching TRBD1. The CDR3 loop spans 15 amino acids. In germline, CDR1 is MNHNY, CDR2 SVGAGI (reference sequence). Trimming cost V 2 bases and J 3 bases; bases outside gene matches: 6. In DNA form, the CDR3 reads TGTGCCAGCAGTTACCATACAGGGGAGGACTATGGCTACACCTTC. Translated, it gives CASSYHTGEDYGYTF.

This chain uses TRBV5-1 with TRBJ2-6; 9 bases agree with TRBD1. J was trimmed by 1 base and V by 5 bases; bases with no gene match: 7. CDR1 is SGHRS, CDR2 YFSETQ, per germline. The CDR3 consists of 17 residues. The CDR3 DNA sequence: TGCGCCAGCAGACCGGGACAGGGAAGATCTGGGGCCAACGTCCTGACTTTC. Residues: CASRPGQGRSGANVLTF.

The gene calls are TRBV2 and TRBJ1-5; D might be TRBD1 (5 bases). Germline loops: CDR1 SNHLY, CDR2 FYNNEI. V was clipped by 4 bases and J by 7 bases, with 11 bases between them. There are 13 residues in the CDR3. This CDR3 reads CASSGDSGQPQHF. CDR3 nucleotide sequence: TGTGCCAGCAGTGGTGACAGCGGGCAGCCCCAGCATTTT. The whole variable domain, remainder taken from reference TRBV2 and TRBJ1-5, is EPEVTQTPSHQVTQMGQEVILRCVPISNHLYFYWYRQILGQKVEFLVSFYNNEISEKSEIFDDQFSVERPDGSNFTLKIRSTKLEDSAMYFCASSGDSGQPQHFGDGTRLSIL.

V usage is TRBV5-4 and J usage is TRBJ1-2; D is unclear. This CDR3 contains 15 residues. The ends were cut back, 4 bases at V and 8 bases at J, with 21 bases in the middle. Germline lookup yields CDR1 SGHNT and CDR2 YYREEE (reference sequence). The CDR3 nucleotides are TGTGCCAGCAGCCGGTCCGGCAGCATAACGGAGGGCTACACCTTC. Its protein product is CASSRSGSITEGYTF. Variable domain in full (rest from reference TRBV5-4 and TRBJ1-2): ETGVTQSPTHLIKTRGQQVTLRCSSQSGHNTVSWYQQALGQGPQFIFQYYREEENGRGNFPPRFSGLQFPNYSSELNVNALELDDSALYLCASSRSGSITEGYTFGSGTRLTVV.

This clone was found a few times. The V and J genes are TRBV6-6 and TRBJ1-4; 8 bases fit TRBD1. The CDR3 is 16 amino acids. In germline, CDR1 is MNHNY, CDR2 SVGAGI (reference sequence). V dropped 3 bases and J dropped 8; count of bases not matched to a gene: 11. The CDR3 is CASSYWRQGWGEKLFF. The CDR3 DNA is TGTGCCAGCAGTTATTGGAGACAGGGGTGGGGGGAAAAACTGTTTTTT.

V is TRBV7-3 and J is TRBJ2-1; 8 bases fit TRBD2. The germline gives CDR1 SGHTA, CDR2 FQGTGA. This CDR3 comprises 15 residues. The V and J ends lost 3 bases and 7 bases, in that order; junction bases with no gene match: 8. CDR3 nucleotides: TGTGCCAGCAGCTTCTTGGGACTAGAGGTAAATGAGCAGTTCTTC. Its protein is CASSFLGLEVNEQFF.

CDR3 loop: CASTRDSSPEAFF. The CDR3 DNA is TGTGCCAGTACCCGGGACAGCTCTCCCGAAGCTTTCTTT. This rearrangement joins TRBV19 to TRBJ1-1, with 7 bases matching TRBD1. CDR3 size: 13 residues. Germline trimming cut 7 bases from V and 8 bases from J; bases unmatched to any gene: 10. CDR1 is LNHDA and CDR2 is SQIVND in the germline V gene (reference sequence).

V is TRBV10-3 and J is TRBJ1-6, with D hard to call. In germline, CDR1 is ENHRY, CDR2 SYGVKD. This CDR3 region has 17 residues. The V and J ends lost 0 bases and 7 bases respectively, with 16 bases between them. As DNA, the CDR3 is TGTGCCATCAGTGAGTCGAGAGTGTTACTAAGCAATTCACCCCTCCACTTT. It specifies CAISESRVLLSNSPLHF.

The V gene is TRBV2, the J gene TRBJ2-2; TRBD2 is a possible D gene (5 bases). V was cut by 6 bases and J by 5 bases, with 10 bases left in between. The CDR3 runs 13 residues. Germline V CDR1 and CDR2: SNHLY, FYNNEI. CDR3 nucleotides: TGTGCCAGCAGGCGGACTTGGACCGGGGAGCTGTTTTTT. Translation: CASRRTWTGELFF.

This clone was seen just once. This chain links TRBV5-4 with TRBJ2-1; unclear D gene. CDR3 size: 13 residues. Germline CDR1 is SGHNT and CDR2 is YYREEE (reference sequence). V was trimmed by 0 bases and J by 4 bases, leaving 5 bases between them. This CDR3 is CASSLDSYNEQFF. The CDR3 nucleotides read TGTGCCAGCAGCTTGGACAGTTACAATGAGCAGTTCTTC.

The chain links TRBV6-5 to TRBJ1-1, with TRBD1 matching 7 bases. J was trimmed by 6 bases and V by 1 base; bases with no gene match: 2. The CDR3 totals 13 residues. CDR1 and CDR2 from the germline V gene are MNHEY and SVGAGI. DNA for the CDR3: TGTGCCAGCAGTTACTTCGGACAGGCTGAAGCTTTCTTT. It encodes CASSYFGQAEAFF.

This chain links TRBV28 with TRBJ1-3; D is uncertain. Germline V gene lookup returns CDR1 MDHEN and CDR2 SYDVKM. Trimming took 5 bases from V and 4 from J, leaving 6 bases between them. The length of the CDR3 is 12 residues. CDR3 in amino acids: CASSPPGNTIYF. CDR3 coding DNA: TGTGCCAGCAGTCCCCCAGGAAACACCATATATTTT.

This sequence joins TRBV7-9 and TRBJ1-1; D not certain. Per the germline V gene, CDR1 is SEHNR and CDR2 is FQNEAQ (reference sequence). The CDR3 consists of 15 residues. V was clipped by 6 bases and J by 3 bases, with 17 bases between them. The CDR3 protein is CASRARVSRDTEAFF. In nucleotides, the CDR3 is TGTGCCAGCAGGGCGAGGGTTTCGAGGGACACTGAAGCTTTCTTT. Looking up the rest from reference TRBV7-9 and TRBJ1-1 gives the full variable domain: DTGVSQNPRHKITKRGQNVTFRCDPISEHNRLYWYRQTLGQGPEFLTYFQNEAQLEKSRLLSDRFSAERPKGSFSTLEIQRTEQGDSAMYLCASRARVSRDTEAFFGQGTRLTVV.

There are a few counts of this clone. The chain carries TRBV5-1 and TRBJ2-1; tentative D call: TRBD2 (6 bases). V was clipped by 0 bases and J by 10 bases, with 11 bases between them. In germline, CDR1 is SGHRS, CDR2 YFSETQ. The CDR3 runs 13 residues. CDR3 amino acids: CASSLELATEQFF. The DNA for the CDR3 is TGCGCCAGCAGCTTGGAACTAGCCACCGAGCAGTTCTTC.

The chain carries TRBV19 and TRBJ1-1, with D perhaps TRBD1 (5 bases). Germline V gene sequence: CDR1 LNHDA, CDR2 SQIVND (reference sequence). The CDR3 loop spans 14 amino acids. V shed 5 bases and J shed 1 base, with 11 bases lying between them. The CDR3 loop reads CASSVGLPNTEAFF. CDR3 sequence (DNA): TGTGCCAGTAGTGTGGGACTTCCGAACACTGAAGCTTTCTTT.

V and J are TRBV10-3 and TRBJ2-3; 9 nucleotides align to TRBD2. The germline V gene has CDR1 ENHRY and CDR2 SYGVKD. V was pared by 8 bases and J by 3 bases, with 24 bases of the junction left unmatched. The CDR3 runs 20 residues. The CDR3 loop reads CAIDRGVAGALGSSTDTQYF. CDR3 DNA: TGTGCCATCGACAGAGGAGTAGCGGGGGCGTTAGGGTCATCGACAGATACGCAGTATTTT.

The chain couples TRBV2 to TRBJ1-2; no clear D. The ends were cut back, 11 bases at V and 0 bases at J, with 13 bases in the middle. Germline lookup yields CDR1 SNHLY and CDR2 FYNNEI. There are 13 residues in the CDR3. CDR3 DNA sequence: TGTGCCGGGCAACCGTTAGCTAACTATGGCTACACCTTC. Amino acids: CAGQPLANYGYTF.

The chain has TRBV27 and TRBJ2-1; 7 positions match TRBD2. Germline CDR1 reads MNHEY; CDR2 reads SMNVEV (reference sequence). J lost 4 bases, V lost 1 base, and 7 bases had no gene match. This CDR3 has 16 residues. In DNA form, the CDR3 reads TGTGCCAGCAGTTTATGGCGCGGGGAGGGTTACAATGAGCAGTTCTTC. Protein sequence: CASSLWRGEGYNEQFF.

The sample holds one count of this clone. This chain uses TRBV4-2 with TRBJ2-1; TRBD2 agrees at 8 bases. Per germline, CDR1 LGHNA and CDR2 YNFKEQ. The CDR3 length is 17 residues. V dropped 0 bases and J dropped 4; count of bases not matched to a gene: 8. The CDR3 DNA follows: TGTGCCAGCAGCCAAGATCTTCCAGCGGGGGAGTACAATGAGCAGTTCTTC. Its protein is CASSQDLPAGEYNEQFF.

The chain has TRBV18 and TRBJ1-2, with 8 bases lining up with TRBD1. This CDR3 is 18 amino acids long. The V and J ends lost 1 base and 5 bases, in that order; junction bases with no gene match: 15. CDR1 and CDR2 (germline): KGHSH, LQKENI. CDR3 nucleotide sequence: TGTGCCAGCTCACCACGTTCCGGGACAGGCCCCGTCATATATGGCTACACCTTC. It specifies CASSPRSGTGPVIYGYTF.

V and J are TRBV4-1 and TRBJ2-3, with 9 bases that match TRBD2. Looked up from germline, CDR1 is MGHRA and CDR2 is YSYEKL. The V gene end was trimmed by 1 base and the J gene end by 9 bases; junction bases not matched to a gene: 8. CDR3 size: 15 residues. In DNA, the CDR3 is TGCGCCAGCAGCCAAGGGGGGGCGGGAGGGGGAACGCAGTATTTT. It yields the protein CASSQGGAGGGTQYF.

The V and J genes are TRBV7-8 and TRBJ1-5; TRBD1 aligns across 7 bases. J gave up 0 bases and V 5 bases, and 4 bases lay outside the gene matches. The CDR3 has 15 residues. CDR1 and CDR2 from the germline V gene are SGHVS and FQNEAQ. The DNA for the CDR3 is TGTGCCAGCAGCCCGGGACAGTATAGCAATCAGCCCCAGCATTTT. This translates into CASSPGQYSNQPQHF.

The chain couples TRBV7-6 to TRBJ2-7; tentative D call: TRBD1 (5 bases). Trimming left V 1 base short and J 5 bases short, with 6 bases between. This CDR3 contains 12 residues. Germline V lookup: CDR1 SGHVS, CDR2 FNYEAQ. This chain's CDR3 is CASSLVGDEQYF. CDR3 DNA: TGTGCCAGCAGCTTAGTAGGGGACGAGCAGTACTTC.

The chain couples TRBV19 to TRBJ2-1; the D gene is possibly TRBD2 (7 bases). Germline values: CDR1 LNHDA, CDR2 SQIVND (reference sequence). V lost 3 bases and J lost 6, with 15 bases in between. The CDR3 has 15 residues. The CDR3 DNA sequence: TGTGCCAGTAGTATTGGGGGGAGGGGGACCAATGAGCAGTTCTTC. Translating it yields CASSIGGRGTNEQFF.

Here the CDR3 reads CASSVDRLSGNTIYF. The CDR3 DNA reads as TGTGCCAGCTCTGTAGACCGACTATCTGGAAACACCATATATTTT. The chain recombines TRBV6-1 with TRBJ1-3; D remains ambiguous. Looked up from germline, CDR1 is MNHNS and CDR2 is SASEGT. The CDR3 is 15 amino acids. With 8 bases removed from V and 1 base from J, the gap between germline ends came to 15 bases.

The V call is TRBV7-9, the J call TRBJ1-1, with a weak D call TRBD1 (6 bases). Germline V gives CDR1 SEHNR, CDR2 FQNEAQ (reference sequence). CDR3 length equals 17 residues. Trimming took off 5 bases at V and 0 bases at J, with 19 bases between the two ends. The CDR3 DNA sequence: TGTGCCAGCAGCCCCTGGGGGGGCCGATCAATGAACACTGAAGCTTTCTTT. Protein: CASSPWGGRSMNTEAFF. The variable domain in full, completed from reference TRBV7-9 and TRBJ1-1, reads DTGVSQNPRHKITKRGQNVTFRCDPISEHNRLYWYRQTLGQGPEFLTYFQNEAQLEKSRLLSDRFSAERPKGSFSTLEIQRTEQGDSAMYLCASSPWGGRSMNTEAFFGQGTRLTVV.

This clone has more than one count but fewer than ten. The chain is built from TRBV6-5 and TRBJ2-7; the match to TRBD1 covers 8 bases. V was clipped by 6 bases and J by 2 bases; unmatched bases: 6. Per germline, CDR1 MNHEY and CDR2 SVGAGI. The CDR3 runs 14 residues. CDR3 nucleotides: TGTGCCAGCAGGTTAGGACAGGGTGCCTACGAGCAGTACTTC. Its translation is CASRLGQGAYEQYF.

This chain connects TRBV4-1 to TRBJ2-1; 7 bases match TRBD2. This CDR3 comprises 15 residues. Germline CDR1 is MGHRA and CDR2 is YSYEKL. V gave up 3 bases and J gave up 8 bases; unmatched junction bases: 10. CDR3 amino acids: CASSQLAVRRDEQFF. CDR3 DNA sequence: TGCGCCAGCAGCCAGCTAGCGGTGCGAAGGGATGAGCAGTTCTTC.